One sample yielded the 11 T cell receptor beta chains listed below, sequenced in a study of identical twins. TCRdb analysed the 5' RACE reads with MiXCR anew, one entry per CDR3 protein. The sample lists 470,000 or so distinct CDR3 sequences, approximately 24% occurring once. These data were likewise used in another study, on T cells expressing NK-cell markers.

Specimen: CD4+ T cells sorted from blood. The receptors stem from a woman aged 18 to 35 in good health.

V gene TRBV7-3 combines with J gene TRBJ2-1; D is perhaps TRBD2 (5 bases). The CDR3 totals 14 residues. The V and J ends lost 3 bases and 9 bases respectively, with 15 bases between them. Per the germline V gene, CDR1 is SGHTA and CDR2 is FQGTGA. The CDR3 bases are TGTGCCAGCAGCTTTAGGCCTAGCCTTGGTGAGCAGTTCTTC. It specifies CASSFRPSLGEQFF.

This clonotype was seen a few times. This chain joins TRBV20-1 and TRBJ2-3; TRBD2 is a possible D gene (6 bases). The V end lost 4 bases, the J end lost 1 base, and 12 bases lay between the germline ends. CDR1 and CDR2 (germline): DFQATT, SNEGSKA (reference sequence). The CDR3 has 14 residues. CDR3 amino acids: CSATPGLRTDTQYF. CDR3 nucleotides: TGCAGTGCTACGCCGGGACTCCGCACAGATACGCAGTATTTT.

This clonotype was counted only a few times. This chain links TRBV2 with TRBJ2-3; D call uncertain. This CDR3 comprises 14 residues. Germline-derived CDR1 and CDR2 are SNHLY and FYNNEI. Trimming shortened V by 5 bases and J by 1 base, and 10 bases separated the two germline ends. The CDR3 bases are TGTGCCAGCAGTAGTCGGGCGGGCACAGATACGCAGTATTTT. Translation gives CASSSRAGTDTQYF.

The chain employs TRBV2 and TRBJ2-2; TRBD1 might be the D (6 bases). The CDR3 spans 13 residues. Looked up from germline, CDR1 is SNHLY and CDR2 is FYNNEI. Trimming took 8 bases from V and 5 from J, leaving 12 bases between them. The CDR3 region is CASGGRGTGELFF. The DNA for the CDR3 is TGTGCCAGCGGAGGAAGGGGGACCGGGGAGCTGTTTTTT.

V and J are TRBV6-5 and TRBJ2-1, with a weak D call TRBD1 (5 bases). This CDR3 comprises 18 residues. CDR1 is MNHEY and CDR2 is SVGAGI in the germline V gene. V gave up 0 bases and J gave up 3 bases, with 18 bases separating them. CDR3 protein: CASSYSARTPDNYNEQFF. Here the CDR3 DNA reads TGTGCCAGCAGTTACTCCGCCAGGACACCAGACAACTACAATGAGCAGTTCTTC.

This clonotype was counted a few times. The J gene is TRBJ2-2, the V gene TRBV7-9, with 9 bases matching TRBD1. V trimming: 4 bases; J trimming: 1 base; junction bases outside the gene matches: 4. The CDR3 sequence is 16 residues long. Germline CDR1 reads SEHNR; CDR2 reads FQNEAQ (reference sequence). The CDR3 sequence is CASSSRTGVNTGELFF. CDR3 DNA sequence: TGTGCCAGCAGCTCCCGGACAGGGGTGAACACCGGGGAGCTGTTTTTT.

The sample holds a few counts of this clonotype. This chain connects TRBV20-1 to TRBJ2-1; a possible D gene is TRBD2 (7 bases). Germline V gene data show CDR1 as DFQATT and CDR2 as SNEGSKA (reference sequence). V was shortened by 3 bases and J by 2 bases, with 14 bases between the two germline ends. This CDR3 has 15 amino acids. The CDR3 protein is CSARGGGVTYNEQFF. CDR3 nucleotides: TGCAGTGCTAGGGGCGGGGGCGTTACCTACAATGAGCAGTTCTTC.

The count of this clonotype is one. The chain uses TRBV19 and TRBJ2-3; TRBD2 might be the D (5 bases). Between the trimmed V and J ends, which lost 3 bases and 1 base, there was a span of 11 bases. The CDR3 contains 15 residues. Germline values: CDR1 LNHDA, CDR2 SQIVND (reference sequence). CDR3 sequence reads: CASSIRNSGTDTQYF. The CDR3, as DNA: TGTGCCAGTAGTATTCGAAATAGCGGCACAGATACGCAGTATTTT.

J is TRBJ2-2 and V is TRBV5-1; a weak D match, TRBD2 (5 bases). CDR1 is SGHRS and CDR2 is YFSETQ in the germline V gene. With 0 bases removed from V and 4 bases from J, the gap between germline ends came to 13 bases. The CDR3 consists of 16 residues. CDR3: CASSLGYSSSTGELFF. CDR3 bases: TGCGCCAGCAGCTTGGGGTATTCTAGCAGCACCGGGGAGCTGTTTTTT.

This clonotype was detected only a few times. The CDR3 reads CASSLGLSRFAGELFF. The CDR3 DNA follows: TGTGCCAGCAGCTTGGGTCTTAGTCGCTTCGCCGGGGAGCTGTTTTTT. The chain has TRBV5-5 and TRBJ2-2; D is unclear. Trimming removed 0 bases at V and 6 bases at J, with 15 bases between. Germline V lookup: CDR1 SGHKS, CDR2 YYEKEE (reference sequence). The CDR3 spans 16 residues.

The DNA of the CDR3 is TGCGCCAGCAGCCAAGATTTGAGCGCGTCCTACAATGAGCAGTTCTTC. Amino acids: CASSQDLSASYNEQFF. This chain uses TRBV4-1 with TRBJ2-1; D gene ambiguous. The V gene's germline CDR1 is MGHRA and CDR2 YSYEKL. Trimming left V 0 bases short and J 1 base short, with 10 bases between. The CDR3 has 16 amino acids.